This TCR beta chain was identified in a study of T cell repertoires in cytomegalovirus infection. Overall study results and limits: The ex vivo response was dominated by HLA-C-restricted CMV-specific TCR beta clonotypes.

A note on this clonotype: The antigen is undetermined.

TCRdb passed the reads through MiXCR, listing each CDR3 protein once. This sample has approximately 340,000 distinct CDR3 sequences, with around 29% found just once. The CDR3 spans 13 residues. The germline CDR1 and CDR2 sequences are MNHEY and SVGEGT. Losses at the gene ends were 3 bases for V and 9 bases for J; bases not matched to a gene: 7. The chain joins TRBV6-2 or TRBV6-3 to TRBJ1-1; 7 bases map to TRBD1. Sequenced here: cultured PBMCs, sampled from culture after CMV antigen stimulation. This TCR was sampled from a human donor in good health (CMV status not recorded). Some clones in this sample may be carry-over from other donors' samples. CDR3 residues: CASSYPGQVKAFF. The CDR3, as DNA: TGTGCCAGCAGTTATCCCGGACAGGTAAAAGCTTTCTTT.